This TCR beta chain derives from a study of radiotherapy plus CTLA-4 blockade in lung cancer. Using immunoSEQ multiplex PCR, the repertoire was profiled, and TCRdb retains in-frame clones only, with some absent. The top ten hold approximately 2.8% of the sample, which has over 95,000 clones, 65% to 80% seen once. The germline CDR1 and CDR2 sequences are SGHNT and YENEEA. The CDR3 totals 17 residues. Trimming at V came to 3 bases and at J to 0 bases, leaving 11 bases not matched to a gene. General study results and limits: TCR clones from tumors expanded in blood after radiotherapy plus ipilimumab. Early clone dynamics of blood T cells, plus interferon-beta, reportedly predicted response best.

On this clone itself: What it binds is not known.

It was focal radiation plus CTLA-4 blockade with ipilimumab that patients with chemo-refractory metastatic non-small-cell lung cancer received. Sequencing used peripheral blood, obtained from a patient treated with radiotherapy plus ipilimumab. J is TRBJ2-7 and V is TRBV11-3; 7 nucleotides line up with TRBD1. The TCR was taken from a human donor with non-small cell lung cancer who had a partial response to radiotherapy plus ipilimumab. Some clones in this sample may be carry-over from other donors' samples. The CDR3 nucleotides are TGTGCCAGCAGCTTTAGGGACAGCTTAACCCTCTCCTACGAGCAGTACTTC. Translation gives CASSFRDSLTLSYEQYF.